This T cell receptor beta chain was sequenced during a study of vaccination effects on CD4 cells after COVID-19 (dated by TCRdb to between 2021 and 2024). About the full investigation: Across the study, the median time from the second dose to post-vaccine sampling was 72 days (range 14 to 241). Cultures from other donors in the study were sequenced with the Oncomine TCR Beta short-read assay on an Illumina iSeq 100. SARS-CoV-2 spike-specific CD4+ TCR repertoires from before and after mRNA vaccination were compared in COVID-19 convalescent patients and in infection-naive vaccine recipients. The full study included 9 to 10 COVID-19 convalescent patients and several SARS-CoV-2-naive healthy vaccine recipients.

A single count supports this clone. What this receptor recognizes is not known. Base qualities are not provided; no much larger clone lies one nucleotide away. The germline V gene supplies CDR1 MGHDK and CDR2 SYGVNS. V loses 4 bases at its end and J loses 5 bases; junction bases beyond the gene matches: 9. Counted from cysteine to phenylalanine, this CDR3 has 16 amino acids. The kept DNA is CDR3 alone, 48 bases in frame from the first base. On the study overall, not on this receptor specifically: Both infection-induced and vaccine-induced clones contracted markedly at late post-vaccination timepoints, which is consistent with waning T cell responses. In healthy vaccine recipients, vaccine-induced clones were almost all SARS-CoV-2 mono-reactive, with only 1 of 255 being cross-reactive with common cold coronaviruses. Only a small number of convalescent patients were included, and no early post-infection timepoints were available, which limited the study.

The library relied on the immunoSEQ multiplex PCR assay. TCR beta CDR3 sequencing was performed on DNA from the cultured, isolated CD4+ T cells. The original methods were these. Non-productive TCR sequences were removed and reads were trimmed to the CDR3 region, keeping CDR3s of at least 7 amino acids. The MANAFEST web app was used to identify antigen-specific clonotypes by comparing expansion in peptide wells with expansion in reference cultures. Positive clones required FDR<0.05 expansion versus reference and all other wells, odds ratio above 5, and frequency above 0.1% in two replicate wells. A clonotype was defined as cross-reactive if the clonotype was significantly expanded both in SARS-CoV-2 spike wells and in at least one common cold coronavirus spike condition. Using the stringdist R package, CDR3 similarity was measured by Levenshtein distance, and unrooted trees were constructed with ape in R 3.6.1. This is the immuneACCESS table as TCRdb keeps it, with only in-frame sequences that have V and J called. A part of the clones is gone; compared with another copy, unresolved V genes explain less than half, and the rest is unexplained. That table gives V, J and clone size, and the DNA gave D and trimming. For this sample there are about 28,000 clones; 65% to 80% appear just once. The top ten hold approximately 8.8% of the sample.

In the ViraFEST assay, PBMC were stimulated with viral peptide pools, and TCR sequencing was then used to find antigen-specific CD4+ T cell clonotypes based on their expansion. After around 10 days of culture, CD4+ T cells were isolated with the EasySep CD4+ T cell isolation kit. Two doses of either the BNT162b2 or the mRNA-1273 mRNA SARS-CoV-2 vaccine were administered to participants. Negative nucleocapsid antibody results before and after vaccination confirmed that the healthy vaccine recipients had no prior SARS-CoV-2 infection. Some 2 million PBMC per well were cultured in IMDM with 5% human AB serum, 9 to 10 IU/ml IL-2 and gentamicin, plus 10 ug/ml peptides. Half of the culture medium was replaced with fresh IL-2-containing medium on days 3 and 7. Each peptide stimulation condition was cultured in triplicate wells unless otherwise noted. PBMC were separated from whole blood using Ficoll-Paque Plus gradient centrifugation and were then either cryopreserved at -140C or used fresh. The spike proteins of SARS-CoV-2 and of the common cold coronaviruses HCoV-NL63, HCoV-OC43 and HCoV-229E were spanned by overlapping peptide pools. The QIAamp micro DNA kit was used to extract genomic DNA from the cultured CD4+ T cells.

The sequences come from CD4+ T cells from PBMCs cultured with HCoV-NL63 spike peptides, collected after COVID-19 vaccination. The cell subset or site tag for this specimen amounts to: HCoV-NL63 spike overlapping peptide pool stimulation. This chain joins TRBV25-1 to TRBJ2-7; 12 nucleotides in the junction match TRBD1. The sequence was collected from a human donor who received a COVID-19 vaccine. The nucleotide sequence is TGTGCCAGCAGTGCCCAACCGGGACAGGGGGCTCACGAGCAGTACTTC. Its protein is CASSAQPGQGAHEQYF.